The 26 T cell receptor beta chains given below trace back to one sample, sequenced in a study of blood T cell repertoires in COVID-19. Clones were read by immunoSEQ multiplex PCR, and TCRdb kept only the in-frame ones, dropping some. Among about 210,000 clones listed, over 70% were seen once. Input material: peripheral blood. The receptors stem from a woman in her fifties or sixties with acute or convalescent COVID-19.

V usage is TRBV5-5 and J usage is TRBJ1-1; tentatively, D is TRBD1 (6 bases). Germline lookup yields CDR1 SGHKS and CDR2 YYEKEE (reference sequence). Trimming left V 1 base short and J 5 bases short, with 15 bases between. This CDR3 is built from 15 residues. The DNA of the CDR3 is TGTGCCAGCAGCTTGAGTTCAGGGGTCGGGACTGAAGCTTTCTTT. Translation gives CASSLSSGVGTEAFF.

The chain joins TRBV24-1 to TRBJ2-3; D not certain. V was trimmed by 3 bases and J by 6 bases, leaving 9 bases between them. The CDR3 runs 13 residues. Germline CDR1 and CDR2: KGHDR and SFDVKD. CDR3 sequence reads: CATSDPPRDTQYF. Written as DNA, the CDR3 is TGTGCCACCAGTGATCCGCCCAGGGATACGCAGTATTTT.

The CDR3 region has the DNA TGTGCCAGCAGCTTGGCCCGCGGGACAGGGAACTATGGCTACACCTTC. Its translation is CASSLARGTGNYGYTF. The gene calls are TRBV5-6 and TRBJ1-2; TRBD1 matches at 9 bases. This CDR3 is built from 16 residues. Looked up from germline, CDR1 is SGHDT and CDR2 is YYEEEE. Trimming at V came to 0 bases and at J to 2 bases, leaving 5 bases not matched to a gene. Full variable domain (missing parts from reference TRBV5-6 and TRBJ1-2): DAGVTQSPTHLIKTRGQQVTLRCSPKSGHDTVSWYQQALGQGPQFIFQYYEEEERQRGNFPDRFSGHQFPNYSSELNVNALLLGDSALYLCASSLARGTGNYGYTFGSGTRLTVV.

The chain has TRBV5-1 and TRBJ2-7; 11 bases agree with TRBD2. V was pared by 2 bases and J by 6 bases, with 7 bases of the junction left unmatched. From germline, CDR1 is SGHRS and CDR2 YFSETQ. CDR3 length: 15 amino acids. The CDR3 nucleotides are TGCGCCAGCAGCTTTGTAGCGGGAGGGCCGGGCGAGCAGTACTTC. It yields the protein CASSFVAGGPGEQYF.

This chain joins TRBV5-4 and TRBJ2-2; 14 bases match TRBD2. The CDR3 loop spans 19 amino acids. The trim removed 1 base at V and 6 bases at J, leaving 11 bases unmatched. The germline gives CDR1 SGHNT, CDR2 YYREEE (reference sequence). As DNA, the CDR3 is TGTGCCAGCAGCTTGCCCCCGGGACTAGCGGGAGTGGGGTCCGGGGAGCTGTTTTTT. This translates into CASSLPPGLAGVGSGELFF.

This clone occurred many times. This sequence joins TRBV15 and TRBJ2-7, with TRBD1 matching 7 bases. V lost 1 base to trimming and J lost 2 bases; unmatched junction nucleotides: 2. The CDR3 extends over 14 amino acids. Germline V CDR1 and CDR2: LNHNV, YYDKDF (reference sequence). As DNA, the CDR3 is TGTGCCACCAGCAGAGGACAGGGCCCCTACGAGCAGTACTTC. Encoded protein: CATSRGQGPYEQYF.

This clone has just one count. V and J are TRBV24-1 and TRBJ2-1; a weak D match, TRBD2 (6 bases). CDR1 and CDR2 from the germline V gene are KGHDR and SFDVKD. The CDR3 sequence is 16 residues long. The germline V and J ends were trimmed by 0 bases and 8 bases, with 16 bases remaining between them. As DNA, the CDR3 is TGTGCCACCAGTGATTTGCAGGGAGGAGGCCCCGATGAGCAGTTCTTC. It is translated as CATSDLQGGGPDEQFF.

The count of this clone is one. This sequence joins TRBV6-2 or TRBV6-3 and TRBJ2-3; 11 bases are shared with TRBD2. Germline V lookup: CDR1 MNHEY, CDR2 SVGEGT. The V segment lost 6 bases and the J segment 4 bases; nucleotides outside the gene matches: 6. The CDR3 contains 15 residues. CDR3 nucleotide sequence: TGTGCCAGCAGCCTTCTAGCGGGAGGCGCAGATACGCAGTATTTT. Translated, it gives CASSLLAGGADTQYF.

V usage is TRBV18 and J usage is TRBJ2-5; the match to TRBD2 covers 13 bases. The CDR3 is made up of 15 amino acids. V was pared by 4 bases and J by 5 bases, with 4 bases of the junction left unmatched. Germline CDR1 KGHSH, CDR2 LQKENI. CDR3 protein: CASSRTSGSSETQYF. CDR3 coding DNA: TGTGCCAGCTCACGGACTAGCGGGAGTAGCGAGACCCAGTACTTC.

This sequence joins TRBV5-1 and TRBJ2-3, with TRBD2 as a possible D gene (6 bases). The CDR3 contains 15 residues. Germline V gives CDR1 SGHRS, CDR2 YFSETQ. V was trimmed by 3 bases and J by 4 bases, leaving 15 bases between them. The CDR3 nucleotides read TGCGCCAGCAGCTCGGTAACCTGGGGGGCAGATACGCAGTATTTT. Encoded protein: CASSSVTWGADTQYF.

This chain joins TRBV28 and TRBJ1-2, with D perhaps TRBD1 (5 bases). V dropped 3 bases and J dropped 2 bases, with 7 bases sitting between them. CDR1 is MDHEN and CDR2 is SYDVKM in the germline V gene. The CDR3 consists of 13 residues. This CDR3 reads CASSLYRNYGYTF. CDR3 sequence (DNA): TGTGCCAGCAGTTTGTACAGGAACTATGGCTACACCTTC.

The chain is built from TRBV5-1 and TRBJ2-2; the match to TRBD2 covers 8 bases. V shed 5 bases and J 0 bases; nucleotides not matched to a gene: 9. Germline CDR1 and CDR2: SGHRS and YFSETQ. This CDR3 is 17 amino acids long. The chain's CDR3 is CASRSLAGPANTGELFF. CDR3 nucleotide sequence: TGCGCCAGCAGATCCCTAGCGGGTCCAGCGAACACCGGGGAGCTGTTTTTT.

The chain couples TRBV6-2 or TRBV6-3 to TRBJ2-1, with 8 bases aligning to TRBD2. Germline V CDR1 and CDR2: MNHEY, SVGEGT. The CDR3 extends over 15 amino acids. V shed 2 bases and J 8 bases; nucleotides not matched to a gene: 8. Written as DNA, the CDR3 is TGTGCCAGCAGTTACGTAGGACTAGCTTCGGATGAGCAGTTCTTC. It specifies CASSYVGLASDEQFF.

This clone appeared a few times. The chain employs TRBV29-1 and TRBJ1-1; D is uncertain. The CDR3 covers 13 residues. Germline V gene data show CDR1 as SQVTM and CDR2 as ANQGSEA. V was trimmed by 4 bases and J by 0 bases, leaving 9 bases between them. The CDR3: CSVARPLNTEAFF. The DNA for the CDR3 is TGCAGCGTTGCGCGGCCCTTGAACACTGAAGCTTTCTTT.

This rearrangement joins TRBV5-6 to TRBJ2-5, with 11 bases aligning to TRBD1. This CDR3 is 16 amino acids long. The germline V gene has CDR1 SGHDT and CDR2 YYEEEE. V lost 3 bases, J lost 1 base, and 5 bases stayed unmatched. The CDR3, as DNA: TGTGCCAGCAGCTACGGGGACAGGGGGGGCCAAGAGACCCAGTACTTC. It specifies CASSYGDRGGQETQYF. Full variable domain (missing parts from reference TRBV5-6 and TRBJ2-5): DAGVTQSPTHLIKTRGQQVTLRCSPKSGHDTVSWYQQALGQGPQFIFQYYEEEERQRGNFPDRFSGHQFPNYSSELNVNALLLGDSALYLCASSYGDRGGQETQYFGPGTRLLVL.

There are a few counts of this clone. The gene calls are TRBV5-5 and TRBJ2-3; 9 nucleotides agree with TRBD2. The V gene's germline CDR1 is SGHKS and CDR2 YYEKEE (reference sequence). The junction had 10 bases not matched to a gene; V was cut back by 3 bases and J by 5 bases. This CDR3 region has 16 residues. The CDR3 protein is CASSYSAGGLGDTQYF. The CDR3 nucleotides are TGTGCCAGCAGCTATTCGGCGGGAGGGCTGGGAGATACGCAGTATTTT. Complete variable domain (other parts from reference TRBV5-5 and TRBJ2-3): DAGVTQSPTHLIKTRGQQVTLRCSPISGHKSVSWYQQVLGQGPQFIFQYYEKEERGRGNFPDRFSARQFPNYSSELNVNALLLGDSALYLCASSYSAGGLGDTQYFGPGTRLTVL.

Here the CDR3 reads CSVDRNTEAFF. CDR3 DNA: TGCAGCGTTGACAGAAACACTGAAGCTTTCTTT. The chain recombines TRBV29-1 with TRBJ1-1; D uncertain. The germline CDR1 and CDR2 sequences are SQVTM and ANQGSEA. CDR3 length: 11 amino acids. V lost 3 bases to trimming and J lost 2 bases, with 4 bases between them. The full variable domain, with the rest looked up from reference TRBV29-1 and TRBJ1-1, is SAVISQKPSRDICQRGTSLTIQCQVDSQVTMMFWYRQQPGQSLTLIATANQGSEATYESGFVIDKFPISRPNLTFSTLTVSNMSPEDSSIYLCSVDRNTEAFFGQGTRLTVV.

The chain has TRBV30 and TRBJ2-1; D gene uncertain. Per germline, CDR1 GTSNPN and CDR2 SVGIG (reference sequence). There are 14 residues in the CDR3. The V gene lost 1 base and the J gene lost 2 bases, with 9 bases spanning the gap. This chain's CDR3 is CAWSAKAAYNEQFF. The CDR3 DNA follows: TGTGCCTGGAGTGCTAAAGCCGCCTACAATGAGCAGTTCTTC.

This clone was found a few times. This chain uses TRBV12-5 with TRBJ1-1; D not resolved. V lost 1 base to trimming and J lost 1 base, with 10 bases between them. The CDR3 has 15 amino acids. The germline V gene encodes CDR1 LGHNT and CDR2 FRNRAP. As DNA, the CDR3 is TGTGCTAGTGGTTTGGGTAGTAAAAGGAACACTGAAGCTTTCTTT. Translated: CASGLGSKRNTEAFF.

The J gene is TRBJ2-5, the V gene TRBV18, with D perhaps TRBD2 (5 bases). Deletions cut 4 bases from V and 4 bases from J, with 16 bases between. Germline CDR1 is KGHSH and CDR2 is LQKENI. This CDR3 is built from 15 residues. The CDR3 DNA follows: TGTGCCAGCTCACTTGGGAGCGACGATCGAGAGACCCAGTACTTC. This sequence encodes CASSLGSDDRETQYF.

This chain joins TRBV6-1 and TRBJ2-7, with D possibly being TRBD1 (6 bases). The CDR3 runs to 13 residues. Germline CDR1 and CDR2: MNHNS and SASEGT. V was shortened by 2 bases and J by 8 bases, with 13 bases between the two germline ends. In DNA, the CDR3 is TGTGCCAGCAGTGAACACAGGGAAGAAAAGCAGTACTTC. Translated, it gives CASSEHREEKQYF.

The chain recombines TRBV10-3 with TRBJ1-2; unclear D gene. Looked up from germline, CDR1 is ENHRY and CDR2 is SYGVKD. Trimming removed 4 bases from V and 6 bases from J, with 12 bases in between. The CDR3 sequence is 13 residues long. The CDR3 loop is CAISALHGDGYTF. The CDR3 bases are TGTGCCATCAGTGCCCTACACGGAGATGGCTACACCTTC.

This sequence joins TRBV28 and TRBJ2-7, with D possibly being TRBD2 (7 bases). The length of the CDR3 is 14 residues. The germline gives CDR1 MDHEN, CDR2 SYDVKM. The V and J ends lost 4 bases and 9 bases respectively, with 19 bases between them. CDR3 in DNA: TGTGCCAGCAGTTGGAGGGGGGGGACTATAGGGCAGTACTTC. Its translation: CASSWRGGTIGQYF.

This clone occurred once. The chain recombines TRBV3-1 (or the pseudogene TRBV3-2) with TRBJ1-2, with D uncertain. The germline V gene encodes CDR1 LGHDT and CDR2 YNNKEL (reference sequence). Trimming took 4 bases from V and 0 from J, leaving 12 bases between them. This CDR3 spans 15 amino acids. The CDR3 region is CASSLMFAANYGYTF. Here the CDR3 DNA reads TGTGCCAGCAGCCTCATGTTTGCAGCTAACTATGGCTACACCTTC.

The rearrangement uses TRBV5-1 and TRBJ2-3; TRBD1 agrees at 7 bases. The germline V gene has CDR1 SGHRS and CDR2 YFSETQ. Losses at the gene ends were 3 bases for V and 4 bases for J; bases not matched to a gene: 8. The CDR3 covers 15 residues. The CDR3 loop reads CASSSKGQRADTQYF. The CDR3 nucleotides are TGCGCCAGCAGCTCCAAGGGACAGCGCGCAGATACGCAGTATTTT.

The J gene is TRBJ2-3, the V gene TRBV18; 13 positions agree with TRBD2. This CDR3 comprises 17 residues. The germline V gene encodes CDR1 KGHSH and CDR2 LQKENI. With V trimmed by 5 bases and J by 4 bases, 9 bases remained unmatched. CDR3 in DNA: TGTGCCAGCTCATCTCCCCGGACTAGCGGGAGATCAGATACGCAGTATTTT. Translated, it gives CASSSPRTSGRSDTQYF.